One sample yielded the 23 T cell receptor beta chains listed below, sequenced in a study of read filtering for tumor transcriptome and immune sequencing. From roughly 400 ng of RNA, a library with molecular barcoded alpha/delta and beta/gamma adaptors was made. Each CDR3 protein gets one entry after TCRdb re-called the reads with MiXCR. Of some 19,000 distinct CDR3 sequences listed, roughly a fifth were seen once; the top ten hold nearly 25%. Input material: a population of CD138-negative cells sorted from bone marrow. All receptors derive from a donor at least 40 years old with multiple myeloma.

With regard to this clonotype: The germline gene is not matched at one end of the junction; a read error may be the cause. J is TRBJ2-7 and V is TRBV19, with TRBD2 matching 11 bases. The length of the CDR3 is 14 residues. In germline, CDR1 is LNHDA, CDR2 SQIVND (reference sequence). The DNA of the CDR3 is TGTGCCAGTAGTATCGGGACTAGCGGCTACGGGCAGTACTTC. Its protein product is CASSIGTSGYGQYF. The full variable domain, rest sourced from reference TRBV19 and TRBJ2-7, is DGGITQSPKYLFRKEGQNVTLSCEQNLNHDAMYWYRQDPGQGLRLIYYSQIVNDFQKGDIAEGYSVSREKKESFPLTVTSAQKNPTAFYLCASSIGTSGYGQYFGPGTRLTVT.

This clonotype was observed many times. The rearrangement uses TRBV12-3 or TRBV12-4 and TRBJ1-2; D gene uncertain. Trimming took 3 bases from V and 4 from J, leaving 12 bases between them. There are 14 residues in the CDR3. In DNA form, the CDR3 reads TGTGCCAGCAGTTTTGGGTCTTCACCCTATGGCTACACCTTC. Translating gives CASSFGSSPYGYTF.

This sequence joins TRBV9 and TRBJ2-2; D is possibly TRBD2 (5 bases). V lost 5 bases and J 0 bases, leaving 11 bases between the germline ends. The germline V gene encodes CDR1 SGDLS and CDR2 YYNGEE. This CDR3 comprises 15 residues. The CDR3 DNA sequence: TGTGCCAGCAGTTTTTCCGGGACGAACACCGGGGAGCTGTTTTTT. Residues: CASSFSGTNTGELFF.

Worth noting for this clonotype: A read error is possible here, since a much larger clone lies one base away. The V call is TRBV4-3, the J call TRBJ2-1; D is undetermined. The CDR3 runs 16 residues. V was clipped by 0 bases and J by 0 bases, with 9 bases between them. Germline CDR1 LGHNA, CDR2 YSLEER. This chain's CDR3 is CASSQEGTRSYNEQFF. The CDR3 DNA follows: TGCGCCAGCAGCCAAGAGGGCACGCGCTCCTACAATGAGCAGTTCTTC.

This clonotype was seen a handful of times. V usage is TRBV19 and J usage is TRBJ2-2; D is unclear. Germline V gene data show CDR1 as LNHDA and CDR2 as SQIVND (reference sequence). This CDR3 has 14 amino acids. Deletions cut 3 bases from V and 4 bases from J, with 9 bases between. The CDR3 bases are TGTGCCAGTAGTATTAAGGCAATCACCGGGGAGCTGTTTTTT. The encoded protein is CASSIKAITGELFF.

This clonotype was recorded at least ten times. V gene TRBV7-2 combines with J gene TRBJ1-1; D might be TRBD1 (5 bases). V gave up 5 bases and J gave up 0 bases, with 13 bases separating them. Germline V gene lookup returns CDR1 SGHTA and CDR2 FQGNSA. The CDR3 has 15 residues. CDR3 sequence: CASSTQSGVNTEAFF. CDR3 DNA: TGTGCCAGCAGCACTCAGTCGGGGGTGAACACTGAAGCTTTCTTT.

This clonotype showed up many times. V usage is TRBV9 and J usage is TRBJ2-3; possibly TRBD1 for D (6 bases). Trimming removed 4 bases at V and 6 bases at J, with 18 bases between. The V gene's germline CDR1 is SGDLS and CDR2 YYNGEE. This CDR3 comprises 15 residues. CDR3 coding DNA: TGTGCCAGCAGCCCGGCCGGGACATGGTTCGATACGCAGTATTTT. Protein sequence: CASSPAGTWFDTQYF.

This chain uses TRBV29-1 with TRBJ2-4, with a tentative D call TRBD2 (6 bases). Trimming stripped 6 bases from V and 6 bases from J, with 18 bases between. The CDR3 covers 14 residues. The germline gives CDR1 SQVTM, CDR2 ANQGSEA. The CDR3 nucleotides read TGCAGCGTAGGCGGAGGGGAGTCTGGAAACATTCAGTACTTC. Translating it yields CSVGGGESGNIQYF.

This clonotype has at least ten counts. In DNA form, the CDR3 reads TGTGCCAGCGCGGACACAATGAACACTGAAGCTTTCTTT. This encodes CASADTMNTEAFF. V usage is TRBV6-2 or TRBV6-3 and J usage is TRBJ1-1, with a weak D call TRBD1 (5 bases). The CDR3 is 13 amino acids. Trimming left V 8 bases short and J 0 bases short, with 10 bases between. Germline CDR1 reads MNHEY; CDR2 reads SVGEGT.

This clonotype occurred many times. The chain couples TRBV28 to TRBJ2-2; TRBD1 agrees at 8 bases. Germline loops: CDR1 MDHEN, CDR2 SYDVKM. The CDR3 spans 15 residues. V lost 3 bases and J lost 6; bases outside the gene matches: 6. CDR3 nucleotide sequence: TGTGCCAGCAGTTTTTTAGGACAGGGTGCCGGGGAGCTGTTTTTT. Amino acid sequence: CASSFLGQGAGELFF.

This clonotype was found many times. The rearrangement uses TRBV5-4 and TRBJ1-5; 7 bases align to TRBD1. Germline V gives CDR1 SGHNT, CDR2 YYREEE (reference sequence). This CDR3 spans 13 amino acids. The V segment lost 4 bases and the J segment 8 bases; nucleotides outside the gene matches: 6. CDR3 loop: CASSLDRLKPQHF. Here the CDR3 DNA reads TGTGCCAGCAGCCTGGACAGGTTGAAGCCCCAGCATTTT.

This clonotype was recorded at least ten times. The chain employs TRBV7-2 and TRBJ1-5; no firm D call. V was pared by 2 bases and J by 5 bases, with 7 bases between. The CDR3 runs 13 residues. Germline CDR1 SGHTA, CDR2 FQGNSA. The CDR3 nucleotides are TGTGCCAGCAGCTTACAACGGGATCAGCCCCAGCATTTT. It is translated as CASSLQRDQPQHF.

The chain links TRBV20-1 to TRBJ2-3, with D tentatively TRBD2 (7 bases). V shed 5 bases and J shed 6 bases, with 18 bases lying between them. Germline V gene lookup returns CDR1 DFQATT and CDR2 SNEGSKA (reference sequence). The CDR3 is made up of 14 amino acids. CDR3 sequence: CSAQGQVGGDTQYF. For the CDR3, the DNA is TGCAGTGCTCAGGGGCAGGTGGGGGGGGATACGCAGTATTTT.

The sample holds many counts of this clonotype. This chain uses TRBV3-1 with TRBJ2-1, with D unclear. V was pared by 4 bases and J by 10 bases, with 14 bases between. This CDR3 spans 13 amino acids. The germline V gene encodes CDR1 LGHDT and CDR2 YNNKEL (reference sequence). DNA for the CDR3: TGTGCCAGCAGCCCGCTGCGACTGGGGGAGCAGTTCTTC. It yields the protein CASSPLRLGEQFF.

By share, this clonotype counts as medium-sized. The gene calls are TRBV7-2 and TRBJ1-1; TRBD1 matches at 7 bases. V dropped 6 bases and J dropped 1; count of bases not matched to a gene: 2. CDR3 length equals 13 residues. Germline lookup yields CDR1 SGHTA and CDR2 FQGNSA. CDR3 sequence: CASRAGGNTEAFF. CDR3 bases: TGTGCCAGCAGGGCAGGGGGGAACACTGAAGCTTTCTTT.

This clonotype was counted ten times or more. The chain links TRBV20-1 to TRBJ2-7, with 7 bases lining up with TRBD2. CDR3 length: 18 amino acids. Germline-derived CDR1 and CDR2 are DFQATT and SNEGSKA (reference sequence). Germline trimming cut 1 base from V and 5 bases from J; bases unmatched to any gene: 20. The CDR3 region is CSARGFRAGEGESHEQYF. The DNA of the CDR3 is TGCAGTGCTAGAGGTTTTCGGGCCGGGGAGGGAGAAAGCCACGAGCAGTACTTC.

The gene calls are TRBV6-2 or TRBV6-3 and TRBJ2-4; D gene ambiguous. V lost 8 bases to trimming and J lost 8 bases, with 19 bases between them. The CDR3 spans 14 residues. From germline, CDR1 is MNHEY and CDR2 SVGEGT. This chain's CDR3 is CASGNLDPLDIQYF. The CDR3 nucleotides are TGTGCCAGCGGTAACTTGGACCCCTTGGACATTCAGTACTTC.

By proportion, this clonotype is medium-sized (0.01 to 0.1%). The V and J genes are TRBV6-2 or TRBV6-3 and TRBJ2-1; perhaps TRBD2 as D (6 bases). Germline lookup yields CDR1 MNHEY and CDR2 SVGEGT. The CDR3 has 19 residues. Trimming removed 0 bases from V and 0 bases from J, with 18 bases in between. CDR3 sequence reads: CASSYSSSAVLSSYNEQFF. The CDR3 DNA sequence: TGTGCCAGCAGTTACTCTTCTAGCGCCGTACTAAGCTCCTACAATGAGCAGTTCTTC.

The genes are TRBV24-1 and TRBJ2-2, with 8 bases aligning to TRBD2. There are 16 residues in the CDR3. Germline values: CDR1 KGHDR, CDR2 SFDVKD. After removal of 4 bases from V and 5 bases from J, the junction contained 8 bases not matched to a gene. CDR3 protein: CATSDPGLGRTGELFF. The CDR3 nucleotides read TGTGCCACCAGTGACCCGGGACTAGGAAGGACCGGGGAGCTGTTTTTT.

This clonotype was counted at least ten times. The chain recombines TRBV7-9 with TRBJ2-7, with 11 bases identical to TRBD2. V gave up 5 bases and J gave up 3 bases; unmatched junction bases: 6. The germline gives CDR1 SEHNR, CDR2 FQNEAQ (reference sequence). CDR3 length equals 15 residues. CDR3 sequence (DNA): TGTGCCAGCAGCCTGTCGGGGACTAGCGGCTACGAGCAGTACTTC. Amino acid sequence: CASSLSGTSGYEQYF.

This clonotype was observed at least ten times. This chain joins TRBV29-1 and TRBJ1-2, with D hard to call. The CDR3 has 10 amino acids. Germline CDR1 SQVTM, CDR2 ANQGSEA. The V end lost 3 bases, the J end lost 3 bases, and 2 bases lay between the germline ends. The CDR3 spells CSVEDYGYTF. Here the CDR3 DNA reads TGCAGCGTTGAGGACTATGGCTACACCTTC.

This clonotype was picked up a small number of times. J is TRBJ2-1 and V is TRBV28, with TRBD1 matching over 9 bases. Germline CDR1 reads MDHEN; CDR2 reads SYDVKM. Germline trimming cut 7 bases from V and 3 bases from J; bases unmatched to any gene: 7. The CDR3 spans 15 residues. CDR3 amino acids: CASNDRQGGYNEQFF. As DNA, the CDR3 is TGTGCCAGCAATGACCGACAGGGGGGCTACAATGAGCAGTTCTTC.

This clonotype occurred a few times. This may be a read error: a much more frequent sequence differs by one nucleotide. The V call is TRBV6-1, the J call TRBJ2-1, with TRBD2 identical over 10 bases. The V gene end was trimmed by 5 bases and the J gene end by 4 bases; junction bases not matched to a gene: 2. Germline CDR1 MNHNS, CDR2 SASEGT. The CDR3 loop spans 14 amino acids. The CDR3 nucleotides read TGTGCCAGCAGTTCTAGCGGGGGATACAATGAGCAGTTCTTC. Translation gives CASSSSGGYNEQFF.